These 15 T cell receptor beta chains originate from one sample sequenced in a study of T cells in Graves' hyperthyroidism and ophthalmopathy. The CDR3 regions of TCR beta were amplified from RNA transcripts. Carried out on the TCR CDR3, a first-round RT-PCR used the HTBI primer set. TCRdb analysed the multiplex PCR reads with MiXCR anew, one entry per CDR3 protein. In the table there are under 600,000 distinct CDR3 sequences, roughly a sixth of which are singletons. The specimen was blood. The source is a woman in her thirties or forties with Graves' ophthalmopathy.

The rearrangement uses TRBV4-1 and TRBJ2-1, with TRBD2 matching 9 bases. The V segment lost 10 bases and the J segment 6 bases; nucleotides outside the gene matches: 10. Germline V gene lookup returns CDR1 MGHRA and CDR2 YSYEKL. The CDR3 sequence is 14 residues long. The CDR3 nucleotides are TGCGCCACCGCCGCGGGGGGGATGGTCAATGAGCAGTTCTTC. Its protein is CATAAGGMVNEQFF.

The chain is built from TRBV29-1 and TRBJ1-1, with D unresolved. This CDR3 contains 10 residues. The germline gives CDR1 SQVTM, CDR2 ANQGSEA. V gave up 8 bases and J gave up 1 base, with 5 bases separating them. Here the CDR3 DNA reads TGCAGCCCACAGAACACTGAAGCTTTCTTT. Encoded protein: CSPQNTEAFF.

In its sample, this clonotype was seen a few times. The CDR3 protein is CASSSKLGQQNEKLFF. The CDR3 bases are TGCGCCAGCAGCTCTAAACTGGGACAGCAAAATGAAAAACTGTTTTTT. The chain employs TRBV5-1 and TRBJ1-4, with 7 bases aligning to TRBD1. From germline, CDR1 is SGHRS and CDR2 YFSETQ. The CDR3 is 16 residues long. Trimming removed 3 bases from V and 5 bases from J; junction bases left unmatched: 10.

The chain carries TRBV6-1 and TRBJ1-1, with a possible D match to TRBD1 (6 bases). The CDR3 extends over 15 amino acids. The V gene's germline CDR1 is MNHNS and CDR2 SASEGT. Trimming took off 6 bases at V and 5 bases at J, with 19 bases between the two ends. In DNA form, the CDR3 reads TGTGCCAGCAGCTTCGCGGGGGGGCGTCTTACTGAAGCTTTCTTT. This gives the protein CASSFAGGRLTEAFF.

This clonotype was counted many times. This rearrangement joins TRBV3-1 to TRBJ2-3, with D hard to call. The CDR3 consists of 13 residues. The germline CDR1 and CDR2 sequences are LGHDT and YNNKEL (reference sequence). Trimming took 5 bases from V and 5 from J, leaving 11 bases between them. In nucleotides, the CDR3 is TGTGCCAGCAGCTATCAAGGAAGAGATACGCAGTATTTT. It encodes CASSYQGRDTQYF.

Many counts were recorded for this clonotype. The chain uses TRBV14 and TRBJ2-2, with D perhaps TRBD1 (6 bases). Per germline, CDR1 SGHDN and CDR2 FVKESK. Trimming took 1 base from V and 0 from J, leaving 18 bases between them. The CDR3 runs 19 residues. CDR3 bases: TGTGCCAGCAGCCAAGGGCGAATCGACAGGCCGCCGAACACCGGGGAGCTGTTTTTT. It yields the protein CASSQGRIDRPPNTGELFF.

The chain couples TRBV6-9 to TRBJ2-1; D might be TRBD1 (5 bases). The V end was cut by 3 bases, the J end by 10 bases, with 16 bases between. The germline gives CDR1 MNHGY, CDR2 SVAAGI. The length of the CDR3 is 14 residues. CDR3: CASSYPDVSGEQFF. CDR3 DNA: TGTGCCAGCAGTTACCCGGATGTTTCAGGGGAGCAGTTCTTC.

V and J are TRBV10-3 and TRBJ2-7; D may be TRBD2 (6 bases). V was shortened by 6 bases and J by 7 bases, with 19 bases between the two germline ends. This CDR3 is 14 amino acids long. Germline lookup yields CDR1 ENHRY and CDR2 SYGVKD. In nucleotides, the CDR3 is TGTGCCATCAGCCTCCAAGGAGGGGACCGGGAGCAGTACTTC. Residues: CAISLQGGDREQYF.

V gene TRBV10-3 combines with J gene TRBJ2-1; 7 bases line up with TRBD2. CDR3 length equals 16 residues. Germline trimming cut 4 bases from V and 2 bases from J; bases unmatched to any gene: 8. Germline CDR1 is ENHRY and CDR2 is SYGVKD. The CDR3 DNA reads TGTGCCATCAGTGCCCCAAGCGGGATTGCCTACAATGAGCAGTTCTTC. This codes for CAISAPSGIAYNEQFF.

On this clonotype: This may arise from a read error, as a much more abundant clone is one base away. The V gene is TRBV5-5, the J gene TRBJ1-6, with D unclear. Germline V gene lookup returns CDR1 SGHKS and CDR2 YYEKEE (reference sequence). This CDR3 has 14 residues. The CDR3 bases are TGTACCAGCAGCTTATGGGGTAGTGATTCACCCCTCCACTTT. This codes for CTSSLWGSDSPLHF.

The chain recombines TRBV2 with TRBJ1-6, with D perhaps matching TRBD1 (6 bases). Trimming took 6 bases from V and 13 from J, leaving 16 bases between them. The CDR3 totals 13 residues. Germline values: CDR1 SNHLY, CDR2 FYNNEI. CDR3 amino acids: CASRRGTAEPLHF. CDR3 nucleotide sequence: TGTGCCAGCAGGAGGGGGACTGCAGAGCCCCTCCACTTT.

This clonotype has just a few counts. The rearrangement joins TRBV7-8 to TRBJ1-3, with 7 bases that match TRBD1. The CDR3 is 16 amino acids. The germline V gene encodes CDR1 SGHVS and CDR2 FQNEAQ. The V and J ends lost 5 bases and 0 bases, in that order; junction bases with no gene match: 7. DNA of the CDR3: TGTGCCAGCAGCGAAGGTCGGACAGGCTCTGGAAACACCATATATTTT. Its protein product is CASSEGRTGSGNTIYF.

The chain carries TRBV27 and TRBJ2-3, with D maybe TRBD2 (6 bases). The CDR3 loop spans 16 amino acids. Germline V gives CDR1 MNHEY, CDR2 SMNVEV (reference sequence). V lost 0 bases and J lost 11, with 21 bases in between. The CDR3 DNA is TGTGCCAGCAGTTTATCAAGTGGGCGGAGGGAGGTTGGGCAGTATTTT. This encodes CASSLSSGRREVGQYF.

The table lists this clonotype with many counts. The gene calls are TRBV30 and TRBJ2-3; D is possibly TRBD2 (5 bases). V lost 1 base and J lost 0, with 11 bases in between. The CDR3 covers 15 residues. Germline CDR1 and CDR2: GTSNPN and SVGIG (reference sequence). This chain's CDR3 is CAWSGASLSTDTQYF. DNA of the CDR3: TGTGCCTGGAGTGGAGCTAGCCTCAGCACAGATACGCAGTATTTT.

This clonotype was detected a few times. The V call is TRBV10-3, the J call TRBJ2-3; 9 bases agree with TRBD2. Germline lookup yields CDR1 ENHRY and CDR2 SYGVKD. The length of the CDR3 is 16 residues. V lost 3 bases, J lost 5 bases, and 9 bases stayed unmatched. CDR3 amino acids: CAISEGGGAVEDTQYF. CDR3 nucleotides: TGTGCCATCAGTGAAGGCGGGGGGGCAGTGGAAGATACGCAGTATTTT.